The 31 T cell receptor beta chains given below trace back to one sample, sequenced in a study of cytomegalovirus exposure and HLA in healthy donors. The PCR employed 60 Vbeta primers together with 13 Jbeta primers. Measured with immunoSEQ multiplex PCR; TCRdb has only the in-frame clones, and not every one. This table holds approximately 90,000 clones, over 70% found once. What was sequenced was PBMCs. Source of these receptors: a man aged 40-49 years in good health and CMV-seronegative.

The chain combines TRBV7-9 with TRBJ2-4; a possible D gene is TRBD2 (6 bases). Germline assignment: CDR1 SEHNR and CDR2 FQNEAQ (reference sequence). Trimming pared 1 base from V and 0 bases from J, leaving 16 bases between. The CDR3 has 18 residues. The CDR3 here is CASSLVAEGGLAKNIQYF. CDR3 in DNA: TGTGCCAGCAGCTTAGTGGCAGAGGGAGGATTAGCCAAAAACATTCAGTACTTC.

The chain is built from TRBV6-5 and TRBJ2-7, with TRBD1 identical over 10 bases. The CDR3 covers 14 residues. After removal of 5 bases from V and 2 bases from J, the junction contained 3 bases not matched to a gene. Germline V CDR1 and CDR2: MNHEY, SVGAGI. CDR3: CASSRTGGTYEQYF. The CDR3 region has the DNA TGTGCCAGCAGTCGGACAGGGGGGACCTACGAGCAGTACTTC.

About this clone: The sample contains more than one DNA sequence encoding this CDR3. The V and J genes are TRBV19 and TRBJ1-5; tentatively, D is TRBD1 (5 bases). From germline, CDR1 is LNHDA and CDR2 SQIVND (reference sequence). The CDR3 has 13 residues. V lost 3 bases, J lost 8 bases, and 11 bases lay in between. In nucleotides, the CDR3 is TGTGCCAGTAGTATTGGAGGGGTGGAGCCCCAGCATTTT. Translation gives CASSIGGVEPQHF. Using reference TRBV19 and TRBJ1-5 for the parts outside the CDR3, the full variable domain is DGGITQSPKYLFRKEGQNVTLSCEQNLNHDAMYWYRQDPGQGLRLIYYSQIVNDFQKGDIAEGYSVSREKKESFPLTVTSAQKNPTAFYLCASSIGGVEPQHFGDGTRLSIL.

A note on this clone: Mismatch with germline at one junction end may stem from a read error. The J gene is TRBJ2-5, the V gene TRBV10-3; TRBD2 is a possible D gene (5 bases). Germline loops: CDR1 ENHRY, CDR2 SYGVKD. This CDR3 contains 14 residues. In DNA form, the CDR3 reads TGTGCCAGCAGTTACCTCGGGGAATCGGAGACCCAGTACTTC. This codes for CASSYLGESETQYF.

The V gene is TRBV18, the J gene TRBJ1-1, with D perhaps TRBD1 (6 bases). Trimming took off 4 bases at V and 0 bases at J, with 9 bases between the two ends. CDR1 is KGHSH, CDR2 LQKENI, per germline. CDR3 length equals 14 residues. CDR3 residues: CASSRTDMNTEAFF. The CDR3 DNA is TGTGCCAGCTCACGGACAGACATGAACACTGAAGCTTTCTTT.

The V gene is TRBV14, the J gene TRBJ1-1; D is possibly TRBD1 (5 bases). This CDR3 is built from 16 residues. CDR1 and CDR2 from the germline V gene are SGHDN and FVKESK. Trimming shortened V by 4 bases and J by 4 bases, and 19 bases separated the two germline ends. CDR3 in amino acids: CASSRMGRQGGTEAFF. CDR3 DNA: TGTGCCAGCAGCCGGATGGGTAGGCAGGGTGGCACTGAAGCTTTCTTT.

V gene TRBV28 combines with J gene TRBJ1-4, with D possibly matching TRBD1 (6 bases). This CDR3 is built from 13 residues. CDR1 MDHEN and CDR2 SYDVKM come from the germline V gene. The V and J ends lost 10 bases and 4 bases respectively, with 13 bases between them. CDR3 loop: CATQGGVNEKLFF. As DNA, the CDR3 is TGTGCCACCCAAGGGGGGGTTAATGAAAAACTGTTTTTT.

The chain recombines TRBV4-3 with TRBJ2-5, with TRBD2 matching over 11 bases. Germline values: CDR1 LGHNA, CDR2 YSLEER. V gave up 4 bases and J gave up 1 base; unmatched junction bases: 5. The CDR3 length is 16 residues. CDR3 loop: CASSPVAGGAQETQYF. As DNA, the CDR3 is TGCGCCAGCAGCCCCGTAGCGGGGGGGGCCCAAGAGACCCAGTACTTC.

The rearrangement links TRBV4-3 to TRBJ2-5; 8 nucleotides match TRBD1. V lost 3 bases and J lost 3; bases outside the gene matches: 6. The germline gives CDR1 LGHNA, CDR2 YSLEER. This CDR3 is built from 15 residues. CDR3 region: CASSHTTGVEETQYF. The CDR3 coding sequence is TGCGCCAGCAGCCACACGACAGGGGTGGAAGAGACCCAGTACTTC.

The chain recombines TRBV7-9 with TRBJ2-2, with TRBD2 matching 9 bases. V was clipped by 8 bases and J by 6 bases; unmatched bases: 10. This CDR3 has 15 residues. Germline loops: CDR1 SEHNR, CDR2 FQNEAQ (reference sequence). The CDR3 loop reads CASVPGLASAGELFF. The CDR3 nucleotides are TGTGCCAGCGTACCGGGACTAGCAAGTGCCGGGGAGCTGTTTTTT. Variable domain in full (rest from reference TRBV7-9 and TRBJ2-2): DTGVSQNPRHKITKRGQNVTFRCDPISEHNRLYWYRQTLGQGPEFLTYFQNEAQLEKSRLLSDRFSAERPKGSFSTLEIQRTEQGDSAMYLCASVPGLASAGELFFGEGSRLTVL.

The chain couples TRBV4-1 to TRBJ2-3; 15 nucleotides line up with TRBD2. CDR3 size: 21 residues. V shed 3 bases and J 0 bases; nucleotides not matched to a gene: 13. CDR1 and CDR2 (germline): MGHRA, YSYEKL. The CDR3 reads CASSHLGDGLAGGGSTDTQYF. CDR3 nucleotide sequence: TGCGCCAGCAGCCACTTGGGAGACGGACTAGCGGGGGGGGGTAGCACAGATACGCAGTATTTT.

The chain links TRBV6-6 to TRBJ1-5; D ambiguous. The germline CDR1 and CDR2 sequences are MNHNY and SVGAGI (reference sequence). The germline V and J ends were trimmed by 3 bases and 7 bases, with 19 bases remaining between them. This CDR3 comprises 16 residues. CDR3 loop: CASSYKRAGSGQPQHF. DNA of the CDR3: TGTGCCAGCAGTTATAAAAGGGCAGGCTCGGGACAGCCCCAGCATTTT.

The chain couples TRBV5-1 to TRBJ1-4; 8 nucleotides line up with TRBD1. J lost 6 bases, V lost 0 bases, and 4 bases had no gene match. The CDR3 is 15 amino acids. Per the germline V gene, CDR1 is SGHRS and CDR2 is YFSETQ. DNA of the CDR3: TGCGCCAGCAGCTTGGCGGGGACAGGTGATGAAAAACTGTTTTTT. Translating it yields CASSLAGTGDEKLFF.

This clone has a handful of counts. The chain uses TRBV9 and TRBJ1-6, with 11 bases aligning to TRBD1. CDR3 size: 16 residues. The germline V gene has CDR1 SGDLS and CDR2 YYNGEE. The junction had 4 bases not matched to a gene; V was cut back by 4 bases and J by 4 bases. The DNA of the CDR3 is TGTGCCAGCAGCAAGGGACAGGGGGTGTATAATTCACCCCTCCACTTT. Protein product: CASSKGQGVYNSPLHF.

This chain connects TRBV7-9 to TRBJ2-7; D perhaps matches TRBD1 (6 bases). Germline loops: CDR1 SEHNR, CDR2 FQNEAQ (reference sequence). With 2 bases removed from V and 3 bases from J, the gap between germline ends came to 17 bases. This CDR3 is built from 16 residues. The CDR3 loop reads CASSLRFGTSNYEQYF. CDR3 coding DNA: TGTGCCAGCAGCTTAAGGTTCGGGACATCGAACTACGAGCAGTACTTC. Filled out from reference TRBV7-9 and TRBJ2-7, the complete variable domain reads DTGVSQNPRHKITKRGQNVTFRCDPISEHNRLYWYRQTLGQGPEFLTYFQNEAQLEKSRLLSDRFSAERPKGSFSTLEIQRTEQGDSAMYLCASSLRFGTSNYEQYFGPGTRLTVT.

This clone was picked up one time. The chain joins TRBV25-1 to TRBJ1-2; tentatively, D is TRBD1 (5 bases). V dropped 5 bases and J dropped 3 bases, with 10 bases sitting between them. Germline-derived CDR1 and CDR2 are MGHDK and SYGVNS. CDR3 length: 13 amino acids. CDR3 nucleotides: TGTGCCAGCAGTAGGGGAATGGACTATGGCTACACCTTC. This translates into CASSRGMDYGYTF.

The CDR3 is CASTAPPGMNTEAFF. DNA of the CDR3: TGTGCCAGCACCGCCCCCCCAGGGATGAACACTGAAGCTTTCTTT. This sequence joins TRBV28 and TRBJ1-1, with D maybe TRBD1 (5 bases). The CDR3 has 15 residues. Germline lookup yields CDR1 MDHEN and CDR2 SYDVKM. Trimming cost V 7 bases and J 0 bases, with 15 bases left between them.

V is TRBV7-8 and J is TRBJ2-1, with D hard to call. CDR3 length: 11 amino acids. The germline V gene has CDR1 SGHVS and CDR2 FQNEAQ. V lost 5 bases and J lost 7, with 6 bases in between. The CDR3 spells CASSTGNEQFF. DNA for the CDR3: TGTGCCAGCAGCACCGGGAATGAGCAGTTCTTC.

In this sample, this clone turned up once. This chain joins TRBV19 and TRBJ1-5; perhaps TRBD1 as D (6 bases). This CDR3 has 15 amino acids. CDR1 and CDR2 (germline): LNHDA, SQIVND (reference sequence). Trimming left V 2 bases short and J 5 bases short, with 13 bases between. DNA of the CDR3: TGTGCCAGTAGTATACGCAGGGGTTCGCATCAGCCCCAGCATTTT. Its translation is CASSIRRGSHQPQHF. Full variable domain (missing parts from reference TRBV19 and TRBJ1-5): DGGITQSPKYLFRKEGQNVTLSCEQNLNHDAMYWYRQDPGQGLRLIYYSQIVNDFQKGDIAEGYSVSREKKESFPLTVTSAQKNPTAFYLCASSIRRGSHQPQHFGDGTRLSIL.

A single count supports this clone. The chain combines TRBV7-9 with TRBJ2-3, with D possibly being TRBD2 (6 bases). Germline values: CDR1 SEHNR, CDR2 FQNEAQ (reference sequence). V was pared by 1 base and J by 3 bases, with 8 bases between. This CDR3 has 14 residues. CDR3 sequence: CASSLGDWTDTQYF. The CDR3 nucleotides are TGTGCCAGCAGCTTAGGGGACTGGACAGATACGCAGTATTTT. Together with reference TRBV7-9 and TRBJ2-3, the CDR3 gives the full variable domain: DTGVSQNPRHKITKRGQNVTFRCDPISEHNRLYWYRQTLGQGPEFLTYFQNEAQLEKSRLLSDRFSAERPKGSFSTLEIQRTEQGDSAMYLCASSLGDWTDTQYFGPGTRLTVL.

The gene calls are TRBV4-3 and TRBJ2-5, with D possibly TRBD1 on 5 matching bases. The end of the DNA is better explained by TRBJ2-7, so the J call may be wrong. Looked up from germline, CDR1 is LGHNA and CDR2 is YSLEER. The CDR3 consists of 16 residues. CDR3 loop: CASSEETDTLTYEQYF. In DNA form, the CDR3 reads TGCGCCAGCAGCGAGGAGACGGACACCCTAACCTACGAGCAGTACTTC.

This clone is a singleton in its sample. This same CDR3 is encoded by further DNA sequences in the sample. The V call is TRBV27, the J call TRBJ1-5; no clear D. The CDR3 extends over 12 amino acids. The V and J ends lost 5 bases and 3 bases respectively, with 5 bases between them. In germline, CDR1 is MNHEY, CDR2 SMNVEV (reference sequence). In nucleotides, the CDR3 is TGTGCCAGCAGTCCCTCCAATCAGCCCCAGCATTTT. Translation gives CASSPSNQPQHF.

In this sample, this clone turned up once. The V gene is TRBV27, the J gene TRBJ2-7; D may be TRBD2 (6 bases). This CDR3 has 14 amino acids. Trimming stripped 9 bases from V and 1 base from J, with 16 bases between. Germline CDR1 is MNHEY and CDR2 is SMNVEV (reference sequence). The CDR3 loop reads CASSTGTFSYEQYF. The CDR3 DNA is TGTGCCAGTAGTACCGGGACTTTTTCCTACGAGCAGTACTTC.

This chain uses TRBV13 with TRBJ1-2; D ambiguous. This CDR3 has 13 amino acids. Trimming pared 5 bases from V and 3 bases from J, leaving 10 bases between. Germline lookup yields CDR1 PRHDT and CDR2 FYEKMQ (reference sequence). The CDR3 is CASSVRRDYGYTF. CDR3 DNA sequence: TGTGCCAGCAGCGTCAGACGGGACTATGGCTACACCTTC.

The DNA of the CDR3 is TGTGCCAGCAGCCCGTTCCGGTCCCGCGATACGCAGTATTTT. Its protein product is CASSPFRSRDTQYF. The chain recombines TRBV7-2 with TRBJ2-3; no firm D call. Germline V gene sequence: CDR1 SGHTA, CDR2 FQGNSA. V lost 5 bases, J lost 6 bases, and 15 bases lay in between. The CDR3 runs 14 residues. Combining the CDR3 with reference TRBV7-2 and TRBJ2-3 gives the whole variable domain GAGVSQSPSNKVTEKGKDVELRCDPISGHTALYWYRQSLGQGLEFLIYFQGNSAPDKSGLPSDRFSAERTGGSVSTLTIQRTQQEDSAVYLCASSPFRSRDTQYFGPGTRLTVL.

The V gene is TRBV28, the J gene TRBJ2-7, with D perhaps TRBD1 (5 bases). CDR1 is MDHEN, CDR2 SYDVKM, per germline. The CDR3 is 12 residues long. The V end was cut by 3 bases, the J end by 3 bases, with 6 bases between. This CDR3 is CASSLQGYEQYF. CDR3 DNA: TGTGCCAGCAGTTTGCAGGGCTACGAGCAGTACTTC.

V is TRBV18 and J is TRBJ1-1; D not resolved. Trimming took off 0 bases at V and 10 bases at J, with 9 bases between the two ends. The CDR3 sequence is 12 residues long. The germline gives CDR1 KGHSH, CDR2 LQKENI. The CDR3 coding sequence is TGTGCCAGCTCACCACCGGGGAGAAGAGCTTTCTTT. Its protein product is CASSPPGRRAFF.

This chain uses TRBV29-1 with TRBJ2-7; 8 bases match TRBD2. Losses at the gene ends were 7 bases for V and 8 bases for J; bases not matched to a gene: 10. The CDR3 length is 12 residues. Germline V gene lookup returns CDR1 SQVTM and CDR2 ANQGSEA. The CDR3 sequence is CSGGTSAVKQYF. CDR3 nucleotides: TGCAGCGGGGGGACTAGTGCGGTGAAGCAGTACTTC.

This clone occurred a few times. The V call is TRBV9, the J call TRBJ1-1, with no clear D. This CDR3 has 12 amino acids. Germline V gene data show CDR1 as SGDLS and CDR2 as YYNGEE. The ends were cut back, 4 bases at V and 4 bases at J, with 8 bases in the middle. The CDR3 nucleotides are TGTGCCAGCAGCCCGAGCTTCACTGAAGCTTTCTTT. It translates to CASSPSFTEAFF.

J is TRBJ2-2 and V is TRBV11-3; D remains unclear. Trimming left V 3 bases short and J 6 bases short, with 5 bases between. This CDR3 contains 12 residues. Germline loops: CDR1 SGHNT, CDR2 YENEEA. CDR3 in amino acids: CASSFMSGELFF. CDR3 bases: TGTGCCAGCAGCTTTATGTCCGGGGAGCTGTTTTTT.

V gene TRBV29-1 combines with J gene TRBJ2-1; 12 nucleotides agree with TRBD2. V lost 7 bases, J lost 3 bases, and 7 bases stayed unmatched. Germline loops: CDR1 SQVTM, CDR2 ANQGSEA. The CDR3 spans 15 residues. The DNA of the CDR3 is TGCAGCGCACGCCGGACTAGCGGGGACTACAATGAGCAGTTCTTC. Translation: CSARRTSGDYNEQFF.